The rows below give T cell receptor beta chains drawn from one sample of a study of Graves' ophthalmopathy and Graves' hyperthyroidism. TCRdb reprocessed the multiplex PCR reads with MiXCR, giving one entry per CDR3 protein. This repertoire shows hundreds of thousands of distinct CDR3 sequences, around 40% found once; its top ten account for approximately 43%. The sequenced material came from peripheral blood. The receptors derive from an adult man with Graves' ophthalmopathy. The conserved cysteine and the conserved F or W are not part of the CDR3 here. Size values are once, few and many counts, or a class for expanded clones, and some rows have none.

TRBJ2-5,.,TRBV7-7,ASSSEPAEQETQY
TRBJ2-5,once,TRBV7-6,ATSPFWGLSETQY
TRBJ2-7,.,TRBV20-1,SARDSVGGRAYEQY
TRBJ2-5,many,TRBV6-6,ASSSHYIQY
TRBJ1-2,few,TRBV6-5,ASSSGQLNNYGYT
TRBJ1-1,few,TRBV6-1,ASSYSEGGEGGTEAF
TRBJ1-3,few,TRBV9,ASSIGGNSGNTIY
TRBJ2-5,.,TRBV20-1,SAKPGPGGGEVQY
TRBJ2-5,many,TRBV25-1,ASSESESVRETQY
TRBJ1-2,.,TRBV10-3,AISYGTGPNYGYT
TRBJ1-1,.,TRBV10-3,AITQMAGVNTEAF
TRBJ2-2,few,TRBV9,ASNPPRDTGELF
TRBJ2-2,.,TRBV10-3,AISVGTTNTGELF
TRBJ1-5,.,TRBV24-1,ASSQTPRGNQPQH
TRBJ2-7,many,TRBV5-1,ASSLIGRAYEQY
TRBJ2-5,many,TRBV29-1,SVDRGAWETQY
TRBJ1-2,many,TRBV25-1,ASSEYTTVTPYGYT
TRBJ1-5,.,TRBV20-1,SARQVIYQPQH
TRBJ1-5,.,TRBV24-1,ATSYPEDRQRNQPQH
TRBJ2-5,many,TRBV29-1,SVVRTGGFSKTQY
TRBJ1-1,.,TRBV7-2,ASSLGQATTEAF
TRBJ1-4,.,TRBV12-3/TRBV12-4,ASSLFVATNEKLF
TRBJ2-5,many,TRBV7-9,ASSSTDRATKTQY
TRBJ1-1,few,TRBV7-3,ASSFSFDTEAF
TRBJ1-4,many,TRBV7-2,ASSLGGLATNEKLF
TRBJ2-7,.,TRBV7-9,ASSLGWESSYEQY
TRBJ1-5,few,TRBV20-1,SARTGAGVQPQH
TRBJ1-5,.,TRBV15,ATSRGMGNQPQH
TRBJ1-4,many,TRBV25-1,ASSLSTNEKLF
TRBJ1-3,.,TRBV12-3/TRBV12-4,ASSRGYGYTIY
TRBJ1-2,many,TRBV9,ASSAQGLTGGYT
TRBJ1-6,.,TRBV9,ASSYSPLAQSPLH
TRBJ1-4,many,TRBV7-9,ASSPRTATNEKLF
TRBJ2-7,.,TRBV25-1,ASSFGQGAGYEQY
TRBJ1-2,many,TRBV20-1,SASQTDGYT
TRBJ2-7,many,TRBV7-9,ASTLGDYEQY
TRBJ1-6,.,TRBV9,ASAEGSYNSPLH
TRBJ1-1,many,TRBV19,ASSLQHGEEAF
TRBJ2-5,.,TRBV7-9,ASSLSGTGGTETQY
TRBJ2-5,many,TRBV13,ASSSRGAPQETQY
TRBJ1-5,few,TRBV20-1,SARGAPDQPQH
TRBJ1-1,many,TRBV7-2,ASSVRGRAEAF
TRBJ2-7,many,TRBV7-9,ASSPRLAGDDEQY
TRBJ1-1,.,TRBV7-9,ASSPRAGTEAF
TRBJ1-1,.,TRBV25-1,ASSDSAGHGGTEAF
TRBJ1-2,many,TRBV10-3,AISDRDRGGGYT
TRBJ1-3,many,TRBV7-9,ASSTDRQFGNTIY
TRBJ2-3,.,TRBV20-1,SARDWREGTDTQY
TRBJ2-7,many,TRBV20-1,SASRFEGPYEQY
TRBJ2-6,many,TRBV10-3,AISAFATGANVLT
TRBJ2-5,.,TRBV24-1,ASSYRLAETQY
TRBJ1-1,few,TRBV15,AHRDRNTEAF
TRBJ1-4,.,TRBV25-1,ASSPVGEKLF
TRBJ1-3,many,TRBV10-2,ASKEGVGGNTIY
TRBJ2-3,many,TRBV19,ASSYTDTQY
TRBJ2-2,many,TRBV19,ASSQRQYGELF
TRBJ2-7,.,TRBV10-2,ASSPSGGTEYEQY
TRBJ1-4,once,TRBV6-6,ASRHYRAYEKLF
TRBJ1-5,few,TRBV12-3/TRBV12-4,ASSLVGNHQPQH